Shown below are 18 T cell receptor beta chains from a single sample sequenced in a study of shared clonotypes between healthy human individuals. The assay was immunoSEQ multiplex PCR, and TCRdb's table has in-frame clones only and misses some. The sample lists fewer than 1.4 million clones; 75% to 80% were seen once. Sample: memory CD4+ T cells from PBMCs. As for subset: CD45RA-negative fraction. The receptor set was obtained from a man aged 18 to 29 in good health. Some clones in this sample may be carry-over from other donors' samples.

The chain links TRBV5-1 to TRBJ2-2; 10 bases line up with TRBD1. The CDR3 has 16 residues. CDR1 is SGHRS and CDR2 is YFSETQ in the germline V gene. The trim removed 1 base at V and 6 bases at J, leaving 6 bases unmatched. CDR3 amino acids: CASSLRGQGSAGELFF. In nucleotides, the CDR3 is TGCGCCAGCAGCTTGAGGGGACAGGGGTCAGCCGGGGAGCTGTTTTTT.

The chain carries TRBV6-1 and TRBJ1-4; D gene ambiguous. The CDR3 is made up of 15 amino acids. Looked up from germline, CDR1 is MNHNS and CDR2 is SASEGT. The germline V and J ends were trimmed by 8 bases and 0 bases, with 13 bases remaining between them. This chain's CDR3 is CASGREGATNEKLFF. CDR3 DNA: TGTGCCAGCGGTCGGGAGGGTGCAACTAATGAAAAACTGTTTTTT.

This clone is a singleton in its sample. The DNA for the CDR3 is TGTGCCAGCAGCGAGCTAATAGGAGGGAACGAGCAGTACTTC. Translation: CASSELIGGNEQYF. V gene TRBV5-4 combines with J gene TRBJ2-7, with a weak D call TRBD2 (6 bases). The V gene lost 4 bases and the J gene lost 5 bases, with 16 bases spanning the gap. Germline-derived CDR1 and CDR2 are SGHNT and YYREEE (reference sequence). The length of the CDR3 is 14 residues.

The chain employs TRBV18 and TRBJ1-2; 7 bases match TRBD1. V dropped 3 bases and J dropped 5; count of bases not matched to a gene: 9. Germline-derived CDR1 and CDR2 are KGHSH and LQKENI. The CDR3 is made up of 15 amino acids. Here the CDR3 DNA reads TGTGCCAGCTCACCGACCGGGACAGACATATATGGCTACACCTTC. It is translated as CASSPTGTDIYGYTF.

Comments on this clone: This CDR3 is also generated by other DNA sequences in the sample. J is TRBJ2-1 and V is TRBV7-3; possible D gene TRBD2, 6 bases. The germline V and J ends were trimmed by 1 base and 2 bases, with 9 bases remaining between them. Germline-derived CDR1 and CDR2 are SGHTA and FQGTGA. The CDR3 consists of 15 residues. The CDR3 loop reads CASSLSGGTYNEQFF. The DNA for the CDR3 is TGTGCCAGCAGCTTAAGTGGCGGGACCTACAATGAGCAGTTCTTC. Full variable domain (missing parts from reference TRBV7-3 and TRBJ2-1): GAGVSQTPSNKVTEKGKYVELRCDPISGHTALYWYRQSLGQGPEFLIYFQGTGAADDSGLPNDRFFAVRPEGSVSTLKIQRTERGDSAVYLCASSLSGGTYNEQFFGPGTRLTVL.

In this sample, this clone turned up a few times. This rearrangement joins TRBV29-1 to TRBJ2-1; TRBD2 matches 11 bases. There are 15 residues in the CDR3. Germline V CDR1 and CDR2: SQVTM, ANQGSEA. V dropped 7 bases and J dropped 0; count of bases not matched to a gene: 5. CDR3 sequence (DNA): TGCAGCGGCAAGGGACTAGCGGACTCCTACAATGAGCAGTTCTTC. Translated: CSGKGLADSYNEQFF.

The chain employs TRBV11-2 and TRBJ1-2, with D possibly matching TRBD1 (5 bases). Trimming stripped 5 bases from V and 4 bases from J, with 11 bases between. This CDR3 has 13 residues. Germline V gene sequence: CDR1 SGHAT, CDR2 FQNNGV. The CDR3 loop reads CASSRGSGYGYTF. CDR3 in DNA: TGTGCCAGCAGCAGGGGTTCCGGCTATGGCTACACCTTC.

This rearrangement joins TRBV9 to TRBJ2-7; D is unclear. CDR3 length equals 12 residues. With 3 bases removed from V and 4 bases from J, the gap between germline ends came to 8 bases. The germline V gene has CDR1 SGDLS and CDR2 YYNGEE. This CDR3 is CASSALGYEQYF. As DNA, the CDR3 is TGTGCCAGCAGCGCCCTTGGGTACGAGCAGTACTTC.

Comment on this clone: This CDR3 is also generated by other DNA sequences in the sample. The chain carries TRBV18 and TRBJ1-2; D ambiguous. There are 13 residues in the CDR3. V lost 3 bases and J lost 4, with 9 bases in between. Germline V gene sequence: CDR1 KGHSH, CDR2 LQKENI. CDR3 in amino acids: CASSPEDGYGYTF. As DNA, the CDR3 is TGTGCCAGCTCACCGGAGGACGGCTATGGCTACACCTTC.

J is TRBJ2-1 and V is TRBV27; 8 bases line up with TRBD2. Trimming cost V 0 bases and J 9 bases; bases outside gene matches: 4. This CDR3 is 14 amino acids long. CDR1 and CDR2 from the germline V gene are MNHEY and SMNVEV (reference sequence). The CDR3 bases are TGTGCCAGCAGTTTATCGGTCCTAGCGGGTGAGCAGTTCTTC. Protein product: CASSLSVLAGEQFF.

The rearrangement uses TRBV2 and TRBJ2-5; either TRBD1 or TRBD2 may fit D (5 bases each). V was shortened by 5 bases and J by 5 bases, with 9 bases between the two germline ends. This CDR3 is built from 12 residues. Germline V gene sequence: CDR1 SNHLY, CDR2 FYNNEI. The CDR3 spells CASSLEGETQYF. CDR3 DNA sequence: TGTGCCAGCAGTCTAGAGGGGGAGACCCAGTACTTC.

This chain connects TRBV27 to TRBJ1-4, with 10 bases aligning to TRBD1. CDR1 is MNHEY, CDR2 SMNVEV, per germline (reference sequence). V trimming: 2 bases; J trimming: 8 bases; junction bases outside the gene matches: 8. The CDR3 loop spans 16 amino acids. The CDR3 sequence is CASSLRTGGVSEKLFF. The CDR3 coding sequence is TGTGCCAGCAGTTTAAGGACAGGGGGAGTTTCCGAAAAACTGTTTTTT.

The rearrangement joins TRBV7-9 to TRBJ2-1, with D perhaps matching TRBD2 (5 bases). The germline gives CDR1 SEHNR, CDR2 FQNEAQ (reference sequence). V was shortened by 1 base and J by 9 bases, with 13 bases between the two germline ends. The CDR3 is 14 amino acids. For the CDR3, the DNA is TGTGCCAGCAGCTTAGGGATCCGCGCGGGTGAGCAGTTCTTC. Its translation is CASSLGIRAGEQFF.

This chain links TRBV28 with TRBJ2-7; 10 bases are shared with TRBD1. Germline CDR1 and CDR2: MDHEN and SYDVKM. CDR3 length: 15 amino acids. J was trimmed by 4 bases and V by 6 bases; bases with no gene match: 9. DNA of the CDR3: TGTGCCAGCAGGGAGCCGGGACAGGGGCGATACGAGCAGTACTTC. Its translation is CASREPGQGRYEQYF.

The V and J genes are TRBV30 and TRBJ1-2; 8 nucleotides match TRBD1. This CDR3 comprises 13 residues. The junction had 6 bases not matched to a gene; V was cut back by 2 bases and J by 7 bases. CDR1 and CDR2 (germline): GTSNPN, SVGIG (reference sequence). The CDR3 loop is CAWSLSGGVGYTF. CDR3 bases: TGTGCCTGGAGTTTGTCAGGGGGCGTTGGCTACACCTTC.

This clone has a handful of counts. The chain carries TRBV6-5 and TRBJ1-3; D is unclear. V was shortened by 7 bases and J by 2 bases, with 15 bases between the two germline ends. The CDR3 has 15 residues. Germline V lookup: CDR1 MNHEY, CDR2 SVGAGI. The CDR3 is CASTHNGEAGNTIYF. CDR3 in DNA: TGTGCCAGCACCCATAACGGAGAAGCTGGAAACACCATATATTTT.

This chain links TRBV6-4 with TRBJ2-1; a weak D match, TRBD2 (6 bases). Germline CDR1 reads MRHNA; CDR2 reads SNTAGT. Deletions cut 4 bases from V and 1 base from J, with 14 bases between. The CDR3 runs to 16 residues. The CDR3 nucleotides are TGTGCCAGCAGTGGGAGGGAAGGTACGTCCTACAATGAGCAGTTCTTC. Amino acids: CASSGREGTSYNEQFF.

The chain joins TRBV10-1 to TRBJ2-1, with TRBD2 as a possible D gene (6 bases). CDR3 size: 15 residues. V lost 0 bases to trimming and J lost 3 bases, with 9 bases between them. The germline V gene encodes CDR1 WNHNN and CDR2 SYGVQD (reference sequence). This chain's CDR3 is CASSESLADYNEQFF. CDR3 sequence (DNA): TGCGCCAGCAGTGAGTCGTTAGCGGACTACAATGAGCAGTTCTTC.